This record covers a single T cell receptor (beta chain). No antigen is known for it. The source of the sample is a study of OX40 agonist ivuxolimab in advanced cancers. Study-wide background: Partial responses were achieved by three patients, of whom one had hepatocellular carcinoma and two had cutaneous melanoma. Study findings and constraints: Relative to CD4+, CD8+ T cells held more expanded clones on average. The work left the antigen specificity of expanded peripheral T cells undetermined.

This CDR3 has 15 amino acids. Trimming removed 6 bases from V and 0 bases from J; junction bases left unmatched: 5. Germline V gene lookup returns CDR1 MDHEN and CDR2 SYDVKM. The assay was immunoSEQ multiplex PCR, and TCRdb's table has in-frame clones only and misses some. The table has 85,000 to 95,000 clones, about 91% seen once; the top ten hold roughly 2.6%. This material consisted of CD4+ or CD8+ T cells sorted from blood, taken in a trial of the OX40 agonist ivuxolimab. This clonotype was sampled from an adult with an advanced solid tumor such as melanoma, head and neck, liver or kidney cancer. The genes are TRBV28 and TRBJ2-5, with 9 positions matching TRBD1. The CDR3 nucleotides are TGTGCCAGCAGGACGGGACAGGGAAACCAAGAGACCCAGTACTTC. Translated: CASRTGQGNQETQYF.